The sequence of this TCR beta chain was determined in a study of naive and memory T cell subsets. The V gene's germline CDR1 is MNHNS and CDR2 SASEGT. This CDR3 has 15 residues. The ends lost 4 bases at V and 0 bases at J; junction bases unmatched: 3. Both TRBC1 and TRBC2 were covered by a beta constant-region primer of two equimolar oligonucleotides. Nested alpha and beta constant-region primers with the SP2 primer drove four PCR rounds on ligated cDNA. TCRdb re-called the UMI-ligation and nested PCR reads with MiXCR, one entry per CDR3 protein. The repertoire consists of around 130,000 distinct CDR3 sequences, with about 36% occurring once and the leading ten covering about 1%.

Sequencing was carried out using central memory CD4+ T cells from blood. The chain recombines TRBV6-1 with TRBJ2-7; 10 nucleotides line up with TRBD2. The clonotype was recovered from a human donor in good health. In DNA, the CDR3 is TGTGCCAGCAGTGTCGGGACTAGCGTCTCCTACGAGCAGTACTTC. This codes for CASSVGTSVSYEQYF.